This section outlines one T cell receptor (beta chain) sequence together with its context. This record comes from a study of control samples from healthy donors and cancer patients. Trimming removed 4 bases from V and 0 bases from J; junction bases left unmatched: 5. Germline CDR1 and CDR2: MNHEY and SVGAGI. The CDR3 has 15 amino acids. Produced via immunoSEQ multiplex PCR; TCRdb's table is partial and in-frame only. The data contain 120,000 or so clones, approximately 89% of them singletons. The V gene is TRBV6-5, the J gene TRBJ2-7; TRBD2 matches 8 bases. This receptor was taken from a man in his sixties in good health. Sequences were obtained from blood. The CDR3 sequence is CASSLLSGSSYEQYF. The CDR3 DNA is TGTGCCAGCAGTTTGCTCAGCGGGAGCTCCTACGAGCAGTACTTC.